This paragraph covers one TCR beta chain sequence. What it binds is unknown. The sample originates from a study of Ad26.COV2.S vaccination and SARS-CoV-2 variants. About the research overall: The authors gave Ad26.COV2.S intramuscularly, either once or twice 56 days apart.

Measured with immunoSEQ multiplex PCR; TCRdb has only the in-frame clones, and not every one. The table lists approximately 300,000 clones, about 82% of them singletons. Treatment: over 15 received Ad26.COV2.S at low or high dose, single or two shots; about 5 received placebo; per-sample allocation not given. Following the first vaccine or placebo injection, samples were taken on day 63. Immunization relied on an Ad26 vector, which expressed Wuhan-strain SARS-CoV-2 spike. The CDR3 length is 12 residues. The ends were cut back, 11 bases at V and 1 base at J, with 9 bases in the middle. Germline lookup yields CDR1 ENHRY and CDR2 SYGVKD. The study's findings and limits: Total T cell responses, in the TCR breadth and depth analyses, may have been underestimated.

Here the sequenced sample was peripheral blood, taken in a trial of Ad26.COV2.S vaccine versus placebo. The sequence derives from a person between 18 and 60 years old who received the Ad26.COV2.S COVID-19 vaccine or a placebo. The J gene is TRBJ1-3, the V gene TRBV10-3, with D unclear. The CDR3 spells CASEGSGNTIYF. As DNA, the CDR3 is TGTGCCTCAGAAGGTTCTGGAAACACCATATATTTT.